The T cell receptor (beta chain) described here comes from a study of cytomegalovirus exposure and HLA in healthy donors. The PCR employed 60 Vbeta primers together with 13 Jbeta primers. Generated by immunoSEQ multiplex PCR, the TCRdb table keeps only in-frame clones and is missing some. The table records under 200,000 clones, 60% to 85% of them present only once. As regards this clone: Other DNA sequences from this sample encode an identical CDR3 as well.

V was clipped by 0 bases and J by 2 bases, with 5 bases between them. The CDR3 spans 13 residues. The germline gives CDR1 SGHRS, CDR2 YFSETQ. Sequencing was done on a sample of PBMCs. The TCR originated in a man in his forties or fifties in good health and CMV-seropositive. The V call is TRBV5-1, the J call TRBJ1-1; the D is unclear. The CDR3 nucleotides are TGCGCCAGCAGCTTGGCTGTAAACACTGAAGCTTTCTTT. Translation gives CASSLAVNTEAFF.